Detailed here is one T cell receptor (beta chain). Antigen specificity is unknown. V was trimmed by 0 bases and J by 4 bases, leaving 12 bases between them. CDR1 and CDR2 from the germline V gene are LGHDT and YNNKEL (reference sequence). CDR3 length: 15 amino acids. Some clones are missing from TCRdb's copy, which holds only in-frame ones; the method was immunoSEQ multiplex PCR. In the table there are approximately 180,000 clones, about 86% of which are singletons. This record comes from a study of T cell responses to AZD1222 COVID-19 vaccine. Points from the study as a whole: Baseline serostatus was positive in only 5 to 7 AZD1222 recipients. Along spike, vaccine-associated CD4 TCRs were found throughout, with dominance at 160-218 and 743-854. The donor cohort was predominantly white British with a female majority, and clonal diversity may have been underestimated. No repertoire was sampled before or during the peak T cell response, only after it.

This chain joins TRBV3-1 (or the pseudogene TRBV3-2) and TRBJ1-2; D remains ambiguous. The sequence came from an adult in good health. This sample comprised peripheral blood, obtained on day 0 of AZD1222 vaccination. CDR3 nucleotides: TGTGCCAGCAGCCAAGATTTAGGCATTTCCTATGGCTACACCTTC. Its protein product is CASSQDLGISYGYTF.